This T cell receptor (beta chain) was profiled in a study of control samples from healthy donors and cancer patients. Assay used: immunoSEQ multiplex PCR; TCRdb lists only in-frame clones, some missing. The repertoire holds about 230,000 clones, with over 75% as singletons. This CDR3 region has 12 residues. Trimming stripped 6 bases from V and 2 bases from J, with 7 bases between. The germline V gene has CDR1 LNHDA and CDR2 SQIVND (reference sequence). This chain uses TRBV19 with TRBJ1-1; no firm D call. The clonotype was recovered from a woman aged 60 to 75 with lung cancer. The source material was PBMCs. DNA for the CDR3: TGTGCCAGTAGCGGAGTTAACACTGAAGCTTTCTTT. It is translated as CASSGVNTEAFF.